The 2 T cell receptor beta chains given below trace back to one sample, sequenced in a study of cytomegalovirus exposure and HLA in healthy donors. It was with 60 Vbeta and 13 Jbeta primers that the PCR ran. Repertoires were generated with immunoSEQ multiplex PCR, while TCRdb's copy carries only in-frame clones and drops some. The sample carries over 35,000 clones, 40% to 60% recorded once. The sample was PBMCs. The receptor source for this set is a human donor in good health.

Details on this clone: Germline is not matched at one junction end, which may reflect a read error. This chain joins TRBV6-1 and TRBJ1-2, with TRBD1 identical over 9 bases. Germline loops: CDR1 MNHNS, CDR2 SASEGT. This CDR3 is built from 15 residues. CDR3: CASSQAGQGRFGYTF. The CDR3 coding sequence is TGTGCCAGCAGTCAAGCCGGACAGGGGAGATTTGGCTACACCTTC.

The chain has TRBV29-1 and TRBJ1-5; unclear D gene. The germline V gene has CDR1 SQVTM and CDR2 ANQGSEA. The length of the CDR3 is 13 residues. V lost 7 bases and J 0 bases, leaving 10 bases between the germline ends. The CDR3 nucleotides read TGCAGCGCTGCTCACAGTAGCAATCAGCCCCAGCATTTT. As protein: CSAAHSSNQPQHF.